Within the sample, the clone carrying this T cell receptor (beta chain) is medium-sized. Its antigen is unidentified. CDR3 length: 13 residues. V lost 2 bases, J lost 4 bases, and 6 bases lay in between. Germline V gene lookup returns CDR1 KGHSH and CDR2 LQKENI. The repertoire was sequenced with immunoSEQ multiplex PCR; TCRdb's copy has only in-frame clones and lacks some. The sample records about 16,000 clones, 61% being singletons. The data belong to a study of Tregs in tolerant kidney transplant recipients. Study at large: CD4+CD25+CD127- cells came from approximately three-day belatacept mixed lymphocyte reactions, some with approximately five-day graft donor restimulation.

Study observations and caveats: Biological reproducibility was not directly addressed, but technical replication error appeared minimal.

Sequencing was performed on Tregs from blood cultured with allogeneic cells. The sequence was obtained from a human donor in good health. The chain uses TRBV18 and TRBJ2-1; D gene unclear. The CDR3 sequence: CASSPFSYNEQFF. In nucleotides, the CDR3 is TGTGCCAGCTCACCATTCTCGTACAATGAGCAGTTCTTC.